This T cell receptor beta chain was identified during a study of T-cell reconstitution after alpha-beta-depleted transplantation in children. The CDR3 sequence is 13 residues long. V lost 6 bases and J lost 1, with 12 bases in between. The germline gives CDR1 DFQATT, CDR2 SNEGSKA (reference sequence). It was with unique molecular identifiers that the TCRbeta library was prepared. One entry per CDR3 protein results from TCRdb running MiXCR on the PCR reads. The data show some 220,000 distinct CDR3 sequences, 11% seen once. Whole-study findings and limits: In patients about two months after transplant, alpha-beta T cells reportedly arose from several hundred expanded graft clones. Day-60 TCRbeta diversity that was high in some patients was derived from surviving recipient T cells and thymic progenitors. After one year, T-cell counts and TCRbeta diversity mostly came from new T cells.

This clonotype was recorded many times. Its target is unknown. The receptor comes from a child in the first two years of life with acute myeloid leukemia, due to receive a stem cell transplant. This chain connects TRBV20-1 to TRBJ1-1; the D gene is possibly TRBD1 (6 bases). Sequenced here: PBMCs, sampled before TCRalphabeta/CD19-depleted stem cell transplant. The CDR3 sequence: CSARTAQNTEAFF. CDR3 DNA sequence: TGCAGTGCCAGGACAGCCCAGAACACTGAAGCTTTCTTT.